The rows below give T cell receptor beta chains drawn from one sample of a study of sequential checkpoint blockade in melanoma. The protocol was immunoSEQ multiplex PCR, while the TCRdb copy is restricted to in-frame clones and leaves out a portion. The repertoire holds fewer than 40,000 clones, around 88% seen once, with around 23% in the top ten. This material consisted of CD8+ T cells sorted from blood (inferred from file names), taken from a patient given nivolumab and ipilimumab in sequence. The receptor set was obtained from a human donor with melanoma. CDR3s include the opening cysteine and the closing phenylalanine or tryptophan. The D gene is left open where the match is weak. Clone size is not always given. Where it is, it says once, few, many or a class for expanded clones.

V gene: TRBV11-2
J gene: TRBJ2-7
clone size: NA
D gene: NA
CDR3 DNA: TGTGCCAGCAGCTTAATTGCGGGGGCTACCTACGAGCAGTACTTC
CDR3 protein: CASSLIAGATYEQYF

V gene: TRBV5-1
J gene: TRBJ2-7
clone size: NA
D gene: TRBD1
CDR3 DNA: TGCGCCAGCAGCGCCGACAGGGGAGTCTACGAGCAGTACTTC
CDR3 protein: CASSADRGVYEQYF

V gene: TRBV11-2
J gene: TRBJ2-5
clone size: NA
D gene: TRBD2
CDR3 DNA: TGTGCCAGCAGGGCCAGGCGGCGGGGGGGGACCCAGTACTTC
CDR3 protein: CASRARRRGGTQYF

V gene: TRBV27
J gene: TRBJ2-3
clone size: NA
D gene: TRBD1
CDR3 DNA: TGTGCCAGCAGCGCCGGGACAGGGGACACAGATACGCAGTATTTT
CDR3 protein: CASSAGTGDTDTQYF

V gene: TRBV10-3
J gene: TRBJ1-3
clone size: NA
D gene: TRBD1
CDR3 DNA: TGTGCCATCAGTCGGACAGGGCGCTCTGGAAACACCATATATTTT
CDR3 protein: CAISRTGRSGNTIYF

V gene: TRBV2
J gene: TRBJ2-7
clone size: NA
D gene: NA
CDR3 DNA: TGTGCCAGCGGTCCCCCGGCAGGGTCACACGAGCAGTACTTC
CDR3 protein: CASGPPAGSHEQYF

V gene: TRBV19
J gene: TRBJ1-6
clone size: NA
D gene: NA
CDR3 DNA: TGTGCCAGTAGTAGGGAGAATTCACCCCTCCACTTT
CDR3 protein: CASSRENSPLHF

V gene: TRBV10-3
J gene: TRBJ2-7
clone size: once
D gene: TRBD1
CDR3 DNA: TGTGCCATCAGTGACGTCTTTGGGACAGTCTCCTACGAGCAGTACTTC
CDR3 protein: CAISDVFGTVSYEQYF

V gene: TRBV5-1
J gene: TRBJ1-2
clone size: NA
D gene: NA
CDR3 DNA: TGCGCCAGCAGACAACCACAGGGAATCGGCTACACCTTC
CDR3 protein: CASRQPQGIGYTF

V gene: TRBV9
J gene: TRBJ2-7
clone size: NA
D gene: NA
CDR3 DNA: TGTGCCAGCAGCGTAGGACAGGCTACCTACGAGCAGTACTTC
CDR3 protein: CASSVGQATYEQYF

V gene: TRBV2
J gene: TRBJ2-1
clone size: NA
D gene: NA
CDR3 DNA: TGTGCCAGCAGTCGGGGAGGTCGAACCAACAATGAGCAGTTCTTC
CDR3 protein: CASSRGGRTNNEQFF

V gene: TRBV19
J gene: TRBJ1-3
clone size: NA
D gene: TRBD1
CDR3 DNA: TGTGCCAGCCATAGGGACAGGGTTGGTGGAAACACCATATATTTT
CDR3 protein: CASHRDRVGGNTIYF

V gene: TRBV7-9
J gene: TRBJ2-7
clone size: NA
D gene: NA
CDR3 DNA: TGTGCCAGCACCCGGGGGAACACTCCCTACGAGCAGTACTTC
CDR3 protein: CASTRGNTPYEQYF

V gene: TRBV5-1
J gene: TRBJ2-3
clone size: NA
D gene: TRBD1
CDR3 DNA: TGCGCCAGCAGCTTGGCGTGGGACAGGGGCACAGATACGCAGTATTTT
CDR3 protein: CASSLAWDRGTDTQYF

V gene: TRBV19
J gene: TRBJ2-7
clone size: NA
D gene: TRBD1
CDR3 DNA: TGTGCCAGTAGTTCCGGGACAGGGGGCTACGGGGAGCAGTACTTC
CDR3 protein: CASSSGTGGYGEQYF

V gene: TRBV28
J gene: TRBJ2-5
clone size: NA
D gene: TRBD1
CDR3 DNA: TGTGCCAGCAGTCCCGCCGGGACAGGGGGGGCCGAGGCCCAGTACTTC
CDR3 protein: CASSPAGTGGAEAQYF

V gene: TRBV4-2
J gene: TRBJ1-1
clone size: NA
D gene: TRBD1
CDR3 DNA: TGTGCCAGCAGCTACGATCCGGGACAGACAAACACTGAAGCTTTCTTT
CDR3 protein: CASSYDPGQTNTEAFF

V gene: TRBV28
J gene: TRBJ2-1
clone size: NA
D gene: TRBD2
CDR3 DNA: TGTGCCAGCAGTTTTAGCGGGGGGACCAATGAGCAGTTCTTC
CDR3 protein: CASSFSGGTNEQFF

V gene: TRBV28
J gene: TRBJ2-1
clone size: NA
D gene: NA
CDR3 DNA: TGTGCCAGCAGTCGGTTACAGGGATACAATGAGCAGTTCTTC
CDR3 protein: CASSRLQGYNEQFF

V gene: TRBV27
J gene: TRBJ2-7
clone size: few
D gene: TRBD1
CDR3 DNA: TGTGCCAGCAGTTTCTCCTCCGGGACAGGAAGCTCCTACGAGCAGTACTTC
CDR3 protein: CASSFSSGTGSSYEQYF

V gene: TRBV7-9
J gene: TRBJ2-7
clone size: NA
D gene: NA
CDR3 DNA: TGTGCCAGCAGCTTAGTAGTTGGGGCTGAGCAGTACTTC
CDR3 protein: CASSLVVGAEQYF

V gene: TRBV29-1
J gene: TRBJ1-1
clone size: NA
D gene: NA
CDR3 DNA: TGCAGCTTACGCAGTGGGAGAGGAGAAGCTTTCTTT
CDR3 protein: CSLRSGRGEAFF

V gene: TRBV4-3
J gene: TRBJ2-7
clone size: NA
D gene: TRBD1
CDR3 DNA: TGCGCCAGCAGCCAAGAGACAGGGGGCGAAACCTACGAGCAGTACTTC
CDR3 protein: CASSQETGGETYEQYF

V gene: TRBV9
J gene: TRBJ1-2
clone size: NA
D gene: TRBD1
CDR3 DNA: TGTGCCAGCAGCGCCTCCAGGGGGGTCTATGGCTACACCTTC
CDR3 protein: CASSASRGVYGYTF

V gene: TRBV27
J gene: TRBJ1-1
clone size: NA
D gene: NA
CDR3 DNA: TGTGCCAGCAGTCAAAGACAGAGTGGAACTGAAGCTTTCTTT
CDR3 protein: CASSQRQSGTEAFF

V gene: TRBV6-4
J gene: TRBJ2-3
clone size: once
D gene: TRBD2
CDR3 DNA: TGTGCCAGCAGTGACTCCCCCGGGACTAGGGACGCAGATACGCAGTATTTT
CDR3 protein: CASSDSPGTRDADTQYF